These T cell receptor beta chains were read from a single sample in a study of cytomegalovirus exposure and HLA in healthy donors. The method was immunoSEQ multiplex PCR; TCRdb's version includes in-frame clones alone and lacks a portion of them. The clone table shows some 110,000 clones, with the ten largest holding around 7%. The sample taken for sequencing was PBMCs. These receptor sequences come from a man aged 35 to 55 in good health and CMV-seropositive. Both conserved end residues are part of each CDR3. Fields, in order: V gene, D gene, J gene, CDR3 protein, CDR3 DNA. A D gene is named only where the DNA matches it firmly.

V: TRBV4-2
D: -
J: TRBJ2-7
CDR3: CASRKSGVDEQYF
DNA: TGTGCCAGCCGGAAGTCAGGGGTCGACGAGCAGTACTTC

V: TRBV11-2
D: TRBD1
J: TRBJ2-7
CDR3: CASSLTGTGLGYEQYF
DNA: TGTGCCAGCAGCTTAACCGGGACAGGGTTGGGCTACGAGCAGTACTTC

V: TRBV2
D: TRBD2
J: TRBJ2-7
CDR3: CASPPSGLAAPEQYF
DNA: TGTGCCAGCCCCCCGTCGGGACTAGCTGCGCCTGAGCAGTACTTC

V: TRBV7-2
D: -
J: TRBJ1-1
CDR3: CASSLGVGGAWNTEAFF
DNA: TGTGCCAGCAGCTTAGGTGTTGGGGGGGCCTGGAACACTGAAGCTTTCTTT

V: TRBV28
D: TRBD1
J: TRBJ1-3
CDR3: CASSTSLTGPVGGNTIYF
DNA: TGTGCCAGCAGTACCAGCCTGACAGGGCCTGTTGGTGGAAACACCATATATTTT

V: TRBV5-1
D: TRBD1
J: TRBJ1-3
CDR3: CASSSDRVSGNTIYF
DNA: TGCGCCAGCAGCTCTGACAGGGTATCCGGAAACACCATATATTTT

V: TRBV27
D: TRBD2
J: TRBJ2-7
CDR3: CASSLKTSGPYEQYF
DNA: TGTGCCAGCAGTTTAAAGACTAGCGGACCCTACGAGCAGTACTTC

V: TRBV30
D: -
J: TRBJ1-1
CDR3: CAWRSVNTEAFF
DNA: TGTGCCTGGAGATCGGTGAACACTGAAGCTTTCTTT

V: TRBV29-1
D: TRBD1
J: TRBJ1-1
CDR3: CSASGQQLGPYRAFF
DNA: TGCAGCGCTTCGGGACAGCAACTAGGACCCTATAGGGCTTTCTTT

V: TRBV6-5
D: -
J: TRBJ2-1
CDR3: CASRQGTGEQFF
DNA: TGTGCCAGCAGACAGGGAACTGGTGAGCAGTTCTTC

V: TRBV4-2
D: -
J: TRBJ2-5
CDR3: CASSQGSGSETQYF
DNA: TGTGCCAGCAGCCAAGGGTCCGGTTCGGAGACCCAGTACTTC

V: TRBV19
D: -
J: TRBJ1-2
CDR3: CASSILGSPYGYTF
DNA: TGTGCCAGTAGTATTCTAGGCAGCCCCTATGGCTACACCTTC

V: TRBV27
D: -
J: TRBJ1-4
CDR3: CASSPTPGLNEKLFF
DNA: TGTGCCAGCAGTCCGACCCCGGGGTTGAACGAAAAACTGTTTTTT

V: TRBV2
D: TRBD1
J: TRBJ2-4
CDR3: CASSVTSQGSENIQYF
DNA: TGTGCCAGCAGCGTAACGTCACAGGGGTCGGAAAACATTCAGTACTTC

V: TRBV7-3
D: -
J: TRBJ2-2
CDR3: CASSPYRDENTGELFF
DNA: TGTGCCAGCAGCCCGTATCGGGATGAAAACACCGGGGAGCTGTTTTTT

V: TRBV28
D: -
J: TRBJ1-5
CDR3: CASSFSAAGPTLNQPQHF
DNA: TGTGCCAGCAGTTTTTCGGCGGCAGGGCCTACATTAAATCAGCCCCAGCATTTT

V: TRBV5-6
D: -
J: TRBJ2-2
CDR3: CASSGSAGRTGELFF
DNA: TGTGCCAGCAGCGGGTCCGCGGGGAGGACCGGGGAGCTGTTTTTT

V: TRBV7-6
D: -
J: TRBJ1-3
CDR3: CASRSGGLSSGNTIYF
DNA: TGTGCCAGCAGATCGGGGGGCCTTAGCTCTGGAAACACCATATATTTT

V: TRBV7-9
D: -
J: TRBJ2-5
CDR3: CASSPATGNQETQYF
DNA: TGTGCCAGCAGCCCAGCAACGGGTAACCAGGAGACCCAGTACTTC

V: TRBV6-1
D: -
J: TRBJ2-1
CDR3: CASSLTHNEQFF
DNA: TGTGCCAGCAGTCTTACACACAATGAGCAGTTCTTC

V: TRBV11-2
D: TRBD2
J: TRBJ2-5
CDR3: CASSLDGTSEGTQYF
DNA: TGTGCCAGCAGCTTAGATGGGACTAGCGAGGGGACCCAGTACTTC

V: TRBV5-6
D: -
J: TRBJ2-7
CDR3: CASSLPLAYEQYF
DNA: TGTGCCAGCAGCTTGCCGCTAGCGTACGAGCAGTACTTC

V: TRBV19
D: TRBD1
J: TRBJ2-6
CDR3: CASSKPRTGGHSSGANVLTF
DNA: TGTGCCAGTAGCAAACCCCGGACAGGGGGCCACTCCTCTGGGGCCAACGTCCTGACTTTC

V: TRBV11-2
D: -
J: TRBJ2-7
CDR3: CASSLGDNPRVVSYEQYF
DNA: TGTGCCAGCAGCTTAGGGGACAACCCCAGGGTGGTTTCCTACGAGCAGTACTTC

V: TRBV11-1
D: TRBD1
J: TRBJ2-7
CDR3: CASSGDSLSYEQYF
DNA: TGTGCCAGCAGCGGGGACAGTCTCTCCTACGAGCAGTACTTC

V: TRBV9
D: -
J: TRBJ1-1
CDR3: CASSAVGRSEAFF
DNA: TGTGCCAGCAGCGCGGTCGGGAGGTCTGAAGCTTTCTTT

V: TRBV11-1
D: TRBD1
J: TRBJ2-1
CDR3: CASSQGTGAGSEQFF
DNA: TGTGCCAGCAGCCAAGGGACAGGGGCCGGAAGTGAGCAGTTCTTC

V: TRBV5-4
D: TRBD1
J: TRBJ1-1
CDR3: CASSVEGAYTEAFF
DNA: TGTGCCAGCAGCGTAGAGGGGGCTTATACTGAAGCTTTCTTT

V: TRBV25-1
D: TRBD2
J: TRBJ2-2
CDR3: CASRSSGNQYTGELFF
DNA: TGTGCCAGCCGTTCTAGCGGGAATCAGTACACCGGGGAGCTGTTTTTT

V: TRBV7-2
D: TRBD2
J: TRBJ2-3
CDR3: CASSLRPREKDTQYF
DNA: TGTGCCAGCAGCTTACGACCGCGGGAGAAGGATACGCAGTATTTT

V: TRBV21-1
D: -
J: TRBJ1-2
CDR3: CASRTIHRTGPGGYTF
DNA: TGTGCCAGCAGGACAATACATAGGACAGGGCCGGGTGGCTACACCTTC

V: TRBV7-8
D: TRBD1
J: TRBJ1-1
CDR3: CASSLAFRGRNTEAFF
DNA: TGTGCCAGCAGCTTAGCGTTTAGGGGGCGGAATACTGAAGCTTTCTTT

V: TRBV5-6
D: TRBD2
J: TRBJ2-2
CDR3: CASSLATSGRMRELFF
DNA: TGTGCCAGCAGCTTGGCGACTAGCGGGAGAATGAGGGAGCTGTTTTTT

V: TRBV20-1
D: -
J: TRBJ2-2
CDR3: CSAPYTGELFF
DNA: TGCAGTGCTCCGTACACCGGGGAGCTGTTTTTT

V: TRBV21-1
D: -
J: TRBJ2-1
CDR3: CATSRQRNSEQFF
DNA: TGTGCCACCTCCCGACAAAGGAACTCTGAGCAGTTCTTC

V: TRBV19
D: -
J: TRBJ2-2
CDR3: CASSPTSTTFTGELFF
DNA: TGTGCCAGTAGTCCCACTAGCACAACATTCACCGGGGAGCTGTTTTTT

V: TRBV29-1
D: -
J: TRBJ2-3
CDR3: CSVFEQGRTDTQYF
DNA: TGCAGCGTTTTCGAACAGGGTAGGACAGATACGCAGTATTTT

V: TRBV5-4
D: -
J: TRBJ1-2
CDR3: CASSLATLYGYTF
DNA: TGTGCCAGCAGCTTGGCGACACTGTATGGCTACACCTTC

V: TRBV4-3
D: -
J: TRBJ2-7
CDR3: CASSQDEKFSYEQYF
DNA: TGCGCCAGCAGCCAAGACGAGAAGTTCTCCTACGAGCAGTACTTC

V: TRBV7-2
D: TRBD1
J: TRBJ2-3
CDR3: CASSRQGITSSTDTQYF
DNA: TGTGCCAGCAGCCGACAGGGAATCACTTCCAGCACAGATACGCAGTATTTT

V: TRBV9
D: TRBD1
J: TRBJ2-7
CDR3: CASSVGTGGNYEQYF
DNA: TGTGCCAGCAGCGTAGGGACAGGGGGGAACTACGAGCAGTACTTC

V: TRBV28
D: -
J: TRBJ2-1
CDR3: CASTFSGGKGNEQFF
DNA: TGTGCCAGCACTTTTTCGGGCGGGAAGGGAAATGAGCAGTTCTTC

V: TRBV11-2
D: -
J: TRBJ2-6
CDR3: CASSFPQSGGAGANVLTF
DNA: TGTGCCAGCAGCTTTCCTCAGTCCGGGGGAGCTGGGGCCAACGTCCTGACTTTC

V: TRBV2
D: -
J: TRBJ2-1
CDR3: CASRIPTRNEQFF
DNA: TGTGCCAGCAGAATCCCGACTAGAAATGAGCAGTTCTTC

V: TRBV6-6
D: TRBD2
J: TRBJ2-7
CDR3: CASRPRTSGSYEQYF
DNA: TGTGCCAGCAGACCTAGGACTAGCGGCAGCTACGAGCAGTACTTC

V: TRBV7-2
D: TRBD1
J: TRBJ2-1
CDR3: CASSLDRLDRGLNEQFF
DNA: TGTGCCAGCAGCTTAGATAGGCTGGACAGGGGGCTCAATGAGCAGTTCTTC

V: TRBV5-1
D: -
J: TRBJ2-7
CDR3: CASSLVPGDEEQYF
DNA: TGCGCCAGCAGCTTGGTCCCAGGGGATGAGGAGCAGTACTTC

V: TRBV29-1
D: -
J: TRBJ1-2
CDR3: CSVTRERNTMAGGYGYTF
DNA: TGCAGCGTTACCCGCGAGAGGAACACCATGGCGGGTGGCTATGGCTACACCTTC

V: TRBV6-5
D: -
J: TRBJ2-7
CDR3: CASSSRRVSYEQYF
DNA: TGTGCCAGCAGTTCCCGGAGAGTCTCCTACGAGCAGTACTTC

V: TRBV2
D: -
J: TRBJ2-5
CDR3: CASIAENQETQYF
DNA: TGTGCCAGCATTGCGGAGAATCAAGAGACCCAGTACTTC

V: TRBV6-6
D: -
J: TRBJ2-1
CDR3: CASSYGASMGQFF
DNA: TGTGCCAGCAGTTACGGGGCATCCATGGGGCAGTTCTTC

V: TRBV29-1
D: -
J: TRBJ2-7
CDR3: CSVRRGTSYEQYF
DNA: TGCAGCGTTCGCAGGGGAACCTCCTACGAGCAGTACTTC

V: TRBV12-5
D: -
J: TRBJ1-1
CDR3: CASGLGHGGAEAFF
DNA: TGTGCTAGTGGTTTGGGACACGGCGGGGCTGAAGCTTTCTTT

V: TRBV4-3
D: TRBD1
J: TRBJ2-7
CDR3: CASSLLSGTGGEQYF
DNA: TGCGCCAGCAGCCTTCTTTCCGGGACAGGGGGCGAGCAGTACTTC

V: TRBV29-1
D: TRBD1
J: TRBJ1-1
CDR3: CSVITPIRDRGLNTEAFF
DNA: TGCAGCGTTATTACCCCAATCCGGGACAGGGGACTCAACACTGAAGCTTTCTTT